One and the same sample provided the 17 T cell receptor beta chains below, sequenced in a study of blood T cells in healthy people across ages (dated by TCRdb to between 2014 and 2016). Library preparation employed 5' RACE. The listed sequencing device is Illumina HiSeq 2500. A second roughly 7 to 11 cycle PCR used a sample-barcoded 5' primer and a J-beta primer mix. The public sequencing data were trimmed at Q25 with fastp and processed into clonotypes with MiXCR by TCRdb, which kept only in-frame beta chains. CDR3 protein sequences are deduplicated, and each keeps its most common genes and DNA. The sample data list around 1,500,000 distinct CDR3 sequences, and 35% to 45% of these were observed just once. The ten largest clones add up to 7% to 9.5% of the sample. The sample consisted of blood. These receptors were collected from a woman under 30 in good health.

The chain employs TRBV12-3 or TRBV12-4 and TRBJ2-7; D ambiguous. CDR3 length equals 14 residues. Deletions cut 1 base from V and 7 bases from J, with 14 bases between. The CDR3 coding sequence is TGTGCCAGCAGTTTAGTGGTCCTTAACAATGAGCAGTACTTC. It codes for CASSLVVLNNEQYF.

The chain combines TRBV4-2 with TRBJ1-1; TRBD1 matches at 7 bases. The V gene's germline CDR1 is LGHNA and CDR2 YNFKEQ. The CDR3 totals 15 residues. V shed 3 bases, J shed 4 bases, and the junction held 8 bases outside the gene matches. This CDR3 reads CASSQGQQGSTEAFF. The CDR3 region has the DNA TGTGCCAGCAGCCAGGGACAGCAGGGGAGCACTGAAGCTTTCTTT.

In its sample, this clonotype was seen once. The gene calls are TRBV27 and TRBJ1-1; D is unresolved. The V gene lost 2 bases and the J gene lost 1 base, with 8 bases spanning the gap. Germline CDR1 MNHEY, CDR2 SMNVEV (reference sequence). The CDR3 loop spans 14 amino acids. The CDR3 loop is CASSLRWANTEAFF. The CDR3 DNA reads TGTGCCAGCAGTTTAAGGTGGGCGAACACTGAAGCTTTCTTT.

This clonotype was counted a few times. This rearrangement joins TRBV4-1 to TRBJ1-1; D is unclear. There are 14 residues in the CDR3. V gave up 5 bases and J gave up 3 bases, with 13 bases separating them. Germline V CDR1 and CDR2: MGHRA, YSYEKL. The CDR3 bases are TGCGCCAGCAGCTCTGGACCCCAGGACACTGAAGCTTTCTTT. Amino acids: CASSSGPQDTEAFF.

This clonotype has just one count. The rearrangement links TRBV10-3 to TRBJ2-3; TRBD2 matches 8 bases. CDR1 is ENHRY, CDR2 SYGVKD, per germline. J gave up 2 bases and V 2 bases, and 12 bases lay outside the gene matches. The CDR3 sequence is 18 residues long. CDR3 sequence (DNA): TGTGCCATCAGTGAGCCGACTCGGAGCGGGGGTTTCACAGATACGCAGTATTTT. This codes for CAISEPTRSGGFTDTQYF.

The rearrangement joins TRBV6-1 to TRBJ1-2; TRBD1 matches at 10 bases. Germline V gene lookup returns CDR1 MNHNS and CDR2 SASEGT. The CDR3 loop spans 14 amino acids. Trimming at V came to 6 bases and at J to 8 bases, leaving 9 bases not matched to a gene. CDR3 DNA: TGTGCCAGCAGAGCTCCGGGACAGGGGTTAGGCTACACCTTC. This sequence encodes CASRAPGQGLGYTF.

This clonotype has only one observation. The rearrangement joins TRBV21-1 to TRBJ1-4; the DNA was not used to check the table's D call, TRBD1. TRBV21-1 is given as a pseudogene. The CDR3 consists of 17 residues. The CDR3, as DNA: TGTGCCAGCAGCAAAGCCAGAATGGACATTCCCCGTGAAAAACTGTTTTTT. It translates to CASSKARMDIPREKLFF.

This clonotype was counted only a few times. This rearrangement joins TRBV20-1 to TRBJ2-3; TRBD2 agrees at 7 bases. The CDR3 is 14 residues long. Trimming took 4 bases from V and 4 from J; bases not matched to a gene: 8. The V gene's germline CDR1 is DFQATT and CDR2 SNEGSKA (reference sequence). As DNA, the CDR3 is TGCAGTGCTAAAGGCCGAGCGGGGTCAGATACGCAGTATTTT. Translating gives CSAKGRAGSDTQYF.

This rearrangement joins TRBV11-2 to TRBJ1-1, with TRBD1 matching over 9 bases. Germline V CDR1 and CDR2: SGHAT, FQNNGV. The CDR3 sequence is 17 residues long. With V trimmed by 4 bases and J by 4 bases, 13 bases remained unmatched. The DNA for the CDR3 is TGTGCCAGCAGCTCACGCCAGGGACAGGGATCAGGCACTGAAGCTTTCTTT. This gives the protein CASSSRQGQGSGTEAFF. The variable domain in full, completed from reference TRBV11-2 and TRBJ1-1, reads EAGVAQSPRYKIIEKRQSVAFWCNPISGHATLYWYQQILGQGPKLLIQFQNNGVVDDSQLPKDRFSAERLKGVDSTLKIQPAKLEDSAVYLCASSSRQGQGSGTEAFFGQGTRLTVV.

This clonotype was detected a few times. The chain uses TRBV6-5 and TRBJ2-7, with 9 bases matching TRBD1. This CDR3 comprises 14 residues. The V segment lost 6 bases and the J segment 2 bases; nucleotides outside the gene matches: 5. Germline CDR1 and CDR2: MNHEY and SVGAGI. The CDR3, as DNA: TGTGCCAGCAGCCATCGACAGGGGGCCTACGAGCAGTACTTC. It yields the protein CASSHRQGAYEQYF.

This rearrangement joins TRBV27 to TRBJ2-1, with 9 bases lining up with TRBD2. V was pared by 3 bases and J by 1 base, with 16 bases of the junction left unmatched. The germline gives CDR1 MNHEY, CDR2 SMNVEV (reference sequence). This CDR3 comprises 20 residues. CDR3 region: CASSFAGGPIFAVSYNEQFF. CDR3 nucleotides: TGTGCCAGCAGTTTTGCGGGAGGGCCAATTTTTGCGGTATCCTACAATGAGCAGTTCTTC.

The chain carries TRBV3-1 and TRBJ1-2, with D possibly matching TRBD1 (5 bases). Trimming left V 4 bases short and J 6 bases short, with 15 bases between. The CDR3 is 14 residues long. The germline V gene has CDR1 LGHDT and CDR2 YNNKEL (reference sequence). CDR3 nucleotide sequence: TGTGCCAGCAGCCTGGATCAGGGCTTGCATGGCTACACCTTC. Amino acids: CASSLDQGLHGYTF.

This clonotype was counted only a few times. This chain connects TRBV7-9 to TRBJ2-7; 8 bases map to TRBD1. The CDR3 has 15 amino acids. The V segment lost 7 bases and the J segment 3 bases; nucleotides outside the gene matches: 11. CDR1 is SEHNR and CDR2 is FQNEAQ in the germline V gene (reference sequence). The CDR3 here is CASIKKRTGFYEQYF. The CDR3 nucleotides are TGTGCCAGCATCAAAAAGCGGACAGGGTTCTACGAGCAGTACTTC.

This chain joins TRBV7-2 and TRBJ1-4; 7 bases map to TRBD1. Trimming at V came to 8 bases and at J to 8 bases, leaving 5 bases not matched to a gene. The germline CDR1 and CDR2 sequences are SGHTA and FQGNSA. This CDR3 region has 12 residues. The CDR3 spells CASGTDREKLFF. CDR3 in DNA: TGTGCCAGCGGCACGGACAGGGAAAAACTGTTTTTT.

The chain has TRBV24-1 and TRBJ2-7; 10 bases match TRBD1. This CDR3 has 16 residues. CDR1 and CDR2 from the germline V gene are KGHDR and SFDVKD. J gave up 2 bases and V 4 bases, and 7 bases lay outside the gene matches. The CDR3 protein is CATSDPGQGIPYEQYF. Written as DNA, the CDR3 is TGTGCCACCAGTGACCCGGGACAGGGGATTCCCTACGAGCAGTACTTC.

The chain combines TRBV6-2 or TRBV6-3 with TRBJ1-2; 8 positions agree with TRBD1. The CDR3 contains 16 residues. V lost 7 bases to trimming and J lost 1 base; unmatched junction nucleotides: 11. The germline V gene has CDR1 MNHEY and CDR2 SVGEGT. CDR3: CASMTGTGRINYGYTF. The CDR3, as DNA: TGTGCCAGCATGACGGGGACAGGTCGGATTAACTATGGCTACACCTTC.

CDR3 DNA: TGCGCCAGCAGCCCGGGACGGAAGCTGATCTACGAGCAGTACTTC. The encoded protein is CASSPGRKLIYEQYF. The chain uses TRBV5-1 and TRBJ2-7, with D possibly called TRBD1 or TRBD2 (5 bases each). Per germline, CDR1 SGHRS and CDR2 YFSETQ. The germline V and J ends were trimmed by 4 bases and 3 bases, with 17 bases remaining between them. CDR3 size: 15 residues.